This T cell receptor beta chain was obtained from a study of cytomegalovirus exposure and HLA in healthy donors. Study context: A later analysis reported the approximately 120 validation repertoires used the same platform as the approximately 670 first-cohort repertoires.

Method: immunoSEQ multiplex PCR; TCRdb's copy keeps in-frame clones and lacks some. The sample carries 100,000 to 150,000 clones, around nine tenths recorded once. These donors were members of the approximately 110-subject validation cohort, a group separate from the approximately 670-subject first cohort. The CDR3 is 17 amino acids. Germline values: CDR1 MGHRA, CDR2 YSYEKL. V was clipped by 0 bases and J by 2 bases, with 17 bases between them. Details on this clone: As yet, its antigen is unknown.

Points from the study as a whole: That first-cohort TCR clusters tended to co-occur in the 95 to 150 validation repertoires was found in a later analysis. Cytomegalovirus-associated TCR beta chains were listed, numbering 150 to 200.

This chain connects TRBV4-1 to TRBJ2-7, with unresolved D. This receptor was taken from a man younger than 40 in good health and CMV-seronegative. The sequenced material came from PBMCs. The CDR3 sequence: CASSQDSVAFSPYEQYF. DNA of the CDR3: TGCGCCAGCAGCCAAGATTCTGTGGCCTTCTCTCCCTACGAGCAGTACTTC.